Presented here are 28 T cell receptor beta chains from one specimen sequenced in a study of OX40 agonist ivuxolimab in advanced cancers. The method behind the library was the immunoSEQ multiplex PCR assay. TCRdb provides this immuneACCESS table in a form limited to in-frame rearrangements. Some clones are lacking; in checked studies, under half of them reflect an unresolved V gene, and why the rest are absent is not known. The table for this sample lists 70,000 to 80,000 clones; 92% of them were counted only once. 0.44% of the sample is in the top ten clones. The specimen comprised CD4+ or CD8+ T cells sorted from blood, sampled in a trial of the OX40 agonist ivuxolimab. These receptors originate from an adult with an advanced solid tumor such as melanoma, head and neck, liver or kidney cancer.

A few counts support this clone. V gene TRBV7-2 combines with J gene TRBJ1-2, with 11 bases lining up with TRBD1. CDR1 and CDR2 (germline): SGHTA, FQGNSA. This CDR3 has 13 amino acids. V was pared by 5 bases and J by 7 bases, with 3 bases of the junction left unmatched. CDR3 region: CASSGQGAGGYTF. Here the CDR3 DNA reads TGTGCCAGCAGCGGACAGGGGGCAGGTGGCTACACCTTC.

This sequence joins TRBV6-6 and TRBJ1-5; no definite D call. The germline CDR1 and CDR2 sequences are MNHNY and SVGAGI (reference sequence). V lost 7 bases and J lost 2, with 18 bases in between. The CDR3 runs 16 residues. The CDR3 protein is CASTYGAQMGNQPQHF. CDR3 coding DNA: TGTGCCAGCACCTACGGCGCCCAAATGGGCAATCAGCCCCAGCATTTT.

The chain has TRBV6-5 and TRBJ1-1; 8 nucleotides align to TRBD1. CDR1 and CDR2 (germline): MNHEY, SVGAGI. Trimming cost V 6 bases and J 1 base; bases outside gene matches: 4. The CDR3 has 14 residues. This CDR3 is CASRYTGGNTEAFF. The CDR3 nucleotides are TGTGCCAGCAGATATACAGGGGGGAACACTGAAGCTTTCTTT.

The CDR3 nucleotides are TGCGCCAGCAGTCCCAATCCCGGGGACAGGGGGCTACCGAACACTGAAGCTTTCTTT. Translated, it gives CASSPNPGDRGLPNTEAFF. The chain links TRBV23-1 to TRBJ1-1; 12 nucleotides line up with TRBD1. TRBV23-1 is reported as an ORF; its role is uncertain. The CDR3 has 19 residues. Trimming cost V 4 bases and J 1 base; bases outside gene matches: 13.

This clone occurred a few times. This chain joins TRBV9 and TRBJ1-1; a weak D match, TRBD1 (5 bases). The CDR3 runs to 13 residues. The ends were cut back, 2 bases at V and 3 bases at J, with 8 bases in the middle. Germline-derived CDR1 and CDR2 are SGDLS and YYNGEE. DNA of the CDR3: TGTGCCAGCAGCGTTCAGGGTTACACTGAAGCTTTCTTT. Translating gives CASSVQGYTEAFF.

The chain combines TRBV19 with TRBJ1-5, with a tentative D call TRBD1 (5 bases). The CDR3 contains 14 residues. Trimming shortened V by 4 bases and J by 6 bases, and 13 bases separated the two germline ends. Germline V gives CDR1 LNHDA, CDR2 SQIVND (reference sequence). CDR3 sequence: CASSTQGYPQPQHF. In DNA form, the CDR3 reads TGTGCCAGTAGTACCCAGGGTTATCCTCAGCCCCAGCATTTT. Using reference TRBV19 and TRBJ1-5 for the parts outside the CDR3, the full variable domain is DGGITQSPKYLFRKEGQNVTLSCEQNLNHDAMYWYRQDPGQGLRLIYYSQIVNDFQKGDIAEGYSVSREKKESFPLTVTSAQKNPTAFYLCASSTQGYPQPQHFGDGTRLSIL.

The table lists this clone with a few counts. The genes are TRBV30 and TRBJ2-3; 10 bases are a match to TRBD1. Germline CDR1 GTSNPN, CDR2 SVGIG (reference sequence). The CDR3 contains 17 residues. After removal of 8 bases from V and 0 bases from J, the junction contained 14 bases not matched to a gene. The CDR3 loop is CAVTGGFTSESTDTQYF. Written as DNA, the CDR3 is TGTGCCGTGACAGGGGGCTTCACTAGCGAAAGCACAGATACGCAGTATTTT.

The CDR3: CASSLREASYEQYF. Written as DNA, the CDR3 is TGTGCCAGCAGCTTACGGGAGGCGAGTTACGAGCAGTACTTC. The chain recombines TRBV11-3 with TRBJ2-7; TRBD2 agrees at 7 bases. The CDR3 contains 14 residues. V was clipped by 2 bases and J by 4 bases; unmatched bases: 5. Germline lookup yields CDR1 SGHNT and CDR2 YENEEA. Combining the CDR3 with reference TRBV11-3 and TRBJ2-7 gives the whole variable domain EAGVVQSPRYKIIEKKQPVAFWCNPISGHNTLYWYLQNLGQGPELLIRYENEEAVDDSQLPKDRFSAERLKGVDSTLKIQPAELGDSAVYLCASSLREASYEQYFGPGTRLTVT.

This chain uses TRBV5-1 with TRBJ2-4; D is perhaps TRBD1 or TRBD2 (5 bases each). The length of the CDR3 is 15 residues. The germline V gene encodes CDR1 SGHRS and CDR2 YFSETQ. V was pared by 0 bases and J by 5 bases, with 12 bases between. The DNA of the CDR3 is TGCGCCAGCAGCTTGGGTTGGGGGATGGAAAACATTCAGTACTTC. Protein: CASSLGWGMENIQYF.

A single count supports this clone. The genes are TRBV28 and TRBJ1-5; a weak D match, TRBD1 (6 bases). V lost 2 bases, J lost 2 bases, and 10 bases lay in between. Per the germline V gene, CDR1 is MDHEN and CDR2 is SYDVKM. CDR3 size: 15 residues. CDR3 nucleotide sequence: TGTGCCAGCAGTTTAGGGGGGGCCGGCAATCAGCCCCAGCATTTT. Protein: CASSLGGAGNQPQHF.

The V call is TRBV5-8, the J call TRBJ1-4; no reliable D call. This CDR3 is built from 9 residues. Trimming removed 3 bases from V and 15 bases from J, with 6 bases in between. CDR1 is SGHTS, CDR2 YDEGEE, per germline. The CDR3 DNA reads TGTGCCAGCAGCTCCGAATTGTTTTTT. Its protein product is CASSSELFF.

This chain connects TRBV7-7 to TRBJ2-5; TRBD2 agrees at 7 bases. The ends lost 5 bases at V and 2 bases at J; junction bases unmatched: 2. Germline V gene sequence: CDR1 SSHAT, CDR2 FNYEAQ (reference sequence). CDR3 length: 13 residues. For the CDR3, the DNA is TGTGCCAGCAGCCGGACTAGACAAGAGACCCAGTACTTC. This gives the protein CASSRTRQETQYF.

This rearrangement joins TRBV6-5 to TRBJ2-7; TRBD1 aligns across 12 bases. The CDR3 has 15 amino acids. Germline CDR1 and CDR2: MNHEY and SVGAGI. Trimming cost V 5 bases and J 3 bases; bases outside gene matches: 5. The CDR3 nucleotides are TGTGCCAGCAGTCCCGGGACAGGGGGCATCTACGAGCAGTACTTC. This encodes CASSPGTGGIYEQYF.

This clone was counted a few times. The J gene is TRBJ1-2, the V gene TRBV19, with a tentative D call TRBD1 (5 bases). Germline CDR1 is LNHDA and CDR2 is SQIVND (reference sequence). The CDR3 totals 12 residues. With 1 base removed from V and 8 bases from J, the gap between germline ends came to 8 bases. CDR3 region: CASSIVRGGYTF. In DNA form, the CDR3 reads TGTGCCAGTAGTATAGTGCGGGGCGGCTACACCTTC.

V and J are TRBV13 and TRBJ2-7; the match to TRBD2 covers 12 bases. CDR1 is PRHDT, CDR2 FYEKMQ, per germline (reference sequence). V was pared by 5 bases and J by 1 base, with 6 bases of the junction left unmatched. The CDR3 extends over 16 amino acids. The CDR3 reads CASSRRLAGASYEQYF. The CDR3 DNA reads as TGTGCCAGCAGCCGGAGACTAGCGGGAGCATCCTACGAGCAGTACTTC. Looking up the rest from reference TRBV13 and TRBJ2-7 gives the full variable domain: AAGVIQSPRHLIKEKRETATLKCYPIPRHDTVYWYQQGPGQDPQFLISFYEKMQSDKGSIPDRFSAQQFSDYHSELNMSSLELGDSALYFCASSRRLAGASYEQYFGPGTRLTVT.

Regarding this clone: In the same sample, other DNA sequences code for this CDR3. This chain joins TRBV30 and TRBJ2-7; 7 nucleotides align to TRBD1. Trimming removed 2 bases from V and 3 bases from J; junction bases left unmatched: 10. CDR1 and CDR2 (germline): GTSNPN, SVGIG (reference sequence). CDR3 length equals 15 residues. In nucleotides, the CDR3 is TGTGCCTGGAGTCTTCTCTCGACAGGGCACTACGAGCAGTACTTC. This translates into CAWSLLSTGHYEQYF.

The rearrangement uses TRBV10-1 and TRBJ1-5; D gene unclear. V was clipped by 7 bases and J by 10 bases, with 5 bases between them. The CDR3 is made up of 9 amino acids. Germline assignment: CDR1 WNHNN and CDR2 SYGVQD (reference sequence). CDR3 region: CASTAPQHF. In DNA, the CDR3 is TGCGCCAGCACTGCCCCCCAGCATTTT.

The rearrangement links TRBV7-2 to TRBJ2-7; D gene ambiguous. V was pared by 5 bases and J by 2 bases, with 13 bases between. The length of the CDR3 is 14 residues. Germline assignment: CDR1 SGHTA and CDR2 FQGNSA. CDR3 nucleotide sequence: TGTGCCAGCAGCCTACAGTGGGGTACCTACGAGCAGTACTTC. Protein: CASSLQWGTYEQYF.

The chain is built from TRBV10-3 and TRBJ1-5; D gene ambiguous. With 4 bases removed from V and 6 bases from J, the gap between germline ends came to 13 bases. The CDR3 runs to 14 residues. Germline loops: CDR1 ENHRY, CDR2 SYGVKD. CDR3 sequence (DNA): TGTGCCATCAGTGCCGACAATGTCGGTCAGCCCCAGCATTTT. Encoded protein: CAISADNVGQPQHF.

This chain joins TRBV25-1 and TRBJ2-4; the match to TRBD1 covers 10 bases. Germline CDR1 MGHDK, CDR2 SYGVNS. J was trimmed by 10 bases and V by 6 bases; bases with no gene match: 6. This CDR3 comprises 13 residues. The CDR3 nucleotides are TGTGCCAGCAGGGACGGACAGGGGGGTATTCAGTACTTC. Its protein product is CASRDGQGGIQYF.

The CDR3: CASSENQGGNTEAFF. Here the CDR3 DNA reads TGCGCCAGCAGTGAGAATCAAGGGGGGAACACTGAAGCTTTCTTT. V usage is TRBV10-1 and J usage is TRBJ1-1; TRBD1 might be the D (6 bases). Germline CDR1 and CDR2: WNHNN and SYGVQD (reference sequence). V dropped 2 bases and J dropped 1 base, with 11 bases sitting between them. The CDR3 contains 15 residues.

V gene TRBV18 combines with J gene TRBJ1-2; no clear D gene. The CDR3 length is 13 residues. CDR1 KGHSH and CDR2 LQKENI come from the germline V gene. Trimming left V 1 base short and J 4 bases short, with 7 bases between. In nucleotides, the CDR3 is TGTGCCAGCTCACCACGCGGTGGCTATGGCTACACCTTC. This codes for CASSPRGGYGYTF.

The V and J genes are TRBV5-1 and TRBJ1-1, with a weak D call TRBD1 (6 bases). CDR3 size: 12 residues. V lost 4 bases and J 6 bases, leaving 10 bases between the germline ends. Germline values: CDR1 SGHRS, CDR2 YFSETQ. The CDR3 loop reads CASSTTGPEAFF. The DNA for the CDR3 is TGCGCCAGCAGCACCACAGGGCCTGAAGCTTTCTTT.

V is TRBV27 and J is TRBJ2-3; 7 nucleotides line up with TRBD1. Germline V lookup: CDR1 MNHEY, CDR2 SMNVEV (reference sequence). CDR3 length: 13 amino acids. The V segment lost 3 bases and the J segment 5 bases; nucleotides outside the gene matches: 2. CDR3 DNA sequence: TGTGCCAGCAGTTTCCGACAGGGAGATACGCAGTATTTT. Translated, it gives CASSFRQGDTQYF.

The chain recombines TRBV18 with TRBJ1-1; possibly TRBD1 for D (6 bases). The CDR3 consists of 14 residues. Germline CDR1 and CDR2: KGHSH and LQKENI. With 3 bases removed from V and 10 bases from J, the gap between germline ends came to 18 bases. The CDR3 nucleotides read TGTGCCAGCTCACCGGCCCAACAGGGCGGTGGAGCTTTCTTT. Its protein is CASSPAQQGGGAFF.

The rearrangement uses TRBV9 and TRBJ1-3; 8 bases fit TRBD1. This CDR3 comprises 15 residues. Germline trimming cut 3 bases from V and 4 bases from J; bases unmatched to any gene: 6. CDR1 SGDLS and CDR2 YYNGEE come from the germline V gene. The CDR3 protein is CASSEGQEKGNTIYF. In DNA, the CDR3 is TGTGCCAGCAGCGAGGGACAGGAAAAAGGAAACACCATATATTTT.

This clone was found once. The J gene is TRBJ2-7, the V gene TRBV5-1; 10 bases are shared with TRBD2. From germline, CDR1 is SGHRS and CDR2 YFSETQ. The CDR3 runs to 15 residues. V shed 2 bases and J 6 bases; nucleotides not matched to a gene: 8. The DNA of the CDR3 is TGCGCCAGCAGCTTAGGACTAGCGGAGGCTTCCGAGCAGTACTTC. Translated, it gives CASSLGLAEASEQYF. Full variable domain (outside the CDR3, taken from reference TRBV5-1 and TRBJ2-7): KAGVTQTPRYLIKTRGQQVTLSCSPISGHRSVSWYQQTPGQGLQFLFEYFSETQRNKGNFPGRFSGRQFSNSRSEMNVSTLELGDSALYLCASSLGLAEASEQYFGPGTRLTVT.

This clone was picked up one time. The rearrangement links TRBV5-1 to TRBJ2-2, with D possibly TRBD1 on 5 matching bases. CDR1 and CDR2 (germline): SGHRS, YFSETQ. The CDR3 is 16 residues long. Trimming shortened V by 0 bases and J by 4 bases, and 13 bases separated the two germline ends. The CDR3: CASSLEGDTITGELFF. As DNA, the CDR3 is TGCGCCAGCAGCTTGGAAGGGGATACGATCACCGGGGAGCTGTTTTTT.